The clone carrying this TCR beta chain was picked up a small number of times. Its specificity is not known. The V end was cut by 6 bases, the J end by 3 bases, with 9 bases between. Germline CDR1 is MNHEY and CDR2 is SVGEGT. CDR3 size: 13 residues. The authors made TCR cDNA by 5'RACE template switching, adding a universal primer site and UMIs. From the 5' RACE reads, TCRdb called clonotypes with MiXCR, one entry per CDR3 protein. The table lists about 330,000 distinct CDR3 sequences, 6.8% of them singletons. The data originate from a study of T cells after yellow fever vaccination. Study-wide background: The SMART-Seq v4 Ultra Low Input method served to prepare the low-cell-number fractions.

Findings of the study overall: In post-booster samples, most primary-vaccination clones reappeared (approximately 95% CD4, over 70% CD8).

The J gene is TRBJ2-4, the V gene TRBV6-2 or TRBV6-3; D possibly corresponds to TRBD1 (5 bases). Material: PBMCs, obtained roughly seven weeks after the first yellow fever vaccination. This TCR derives from a man aged 18 to 29 who received the YFV17D yellow fever vaccine. CDR3 loop: CASRHDSKNIQYF. In DNA form, the CDR3 reads TGTGCCAGCAGACACGACAGCAAAAACATTCAGTACTTC.